This passage covers 24 T cell receptor beta chains from one sample sequenced in a study of T cells in Graves' hyperthyroidism and ophthalmopathy. The source material, RNA transcripts, was used to amplify TCR beta CDR3 regions. A set of HTBI primers served as the primers for a first-round RT-PCR of the TCR CDR3. TCRdb re-called the multiplex PCR reads with MiXCR, one entry per CDR3 protein. Of around 580,000 distinct CDR3 sequences in the sample, just over 45% are singletons; the top ten hold roughly 8.2%. Sequenced: peripheral blood or thyroid tissue (not recorded which). The origin of the receptors is a woman in her late teens or twenties with Graves' hyperthyroidism.

This clonotype was seen just once. The chain joins TRBV7-2 to TRBJ1-6, with a tentative D call TRBD1 (5 bases). The V end was cut by 5 bases, the J end by 5 bases, with 13 bases between. CDR1 and CDR2 from the germline V gene are SGHTA and FQGNSA. The CDR3 runs to 15 residues. The CDR3 DNA is TGTGCCAGCAGCCCTACAAGAGGGGATAATTCACCCCTCCACTTT. Its translation is CASSPTRGDNSPLHF.

The chain is built from TRBV2 and TRBJ2-5; the match to TRBD1 covers 8 bases. The junction had 14 bases not matched to a gene; V was cut back by 5 bases and J by 9 bases. The CDR3 length is 15 residues. The germline V gene encodes CDR1 SNHLY and CDR2 FYNNEI. CDR3 amino acids: CASSTDRVNVQPQYF. The CDR3 DNA reads as TGTGCCAGCAGTACGGACAGGGTGAATGTCCAGCCCCAGTACTTC.

The gene calls are TRBV2 and TRBJ2-7, with 8 bases matching TRBD2. V was pared by 6 bases and J by 0 bases, with 4 bases of the junction left unmatched. The CDR3 has 14 residues. Germline V gene data show CDR1 as SNHLY and CDR2 as FYNNEI. This CDR3 reads CASRGAGGSYEQYF. CDR3 nucleotide sequence: TGTGCCAGCAGAGGGGCGGGGGGCTCCTACGAGCAGTACTTC.

Comments on this clonotype: A far larger clone is one base from this, pointing to a likely read error. The chain joins TRBV7-2 to TRBJ2-7; D is uncertain. Germline V gene data show CDR1 as SGHTA and CDR2 as FQGNSA. This CDR3 is built from 12 residues. The CDR3 loop reads CASSLEGSEQCF. CDR3 nucleotides: TGTGCCAGCAGCTTAGAGGGATCCGAGCAGTGCTTC.

This clonotype was detected ten times or more. The genes are TRBV14 and TRBJ1-1, with TRBD1 as a possible D gene (5 bases). The ends were cut back, 4 bases at V and 6 bases at J, with 21 bases in the middle. CDR3 length equals 16 residues. Germline CDR1 SGHDN, CDR2 FVKESK. This chain's CDR3 is CASSRFTGHDPPEAFF. The CDR3 DNA is TGTGCCAGCAGCCGATTCACAGGACATGACCCTCCTGAAGCTTTCTTT.

At least ten counts were recorded for this clonotype. The chain links TRBV10-3 to TRBJ2-7; TRBD1 agrees at 8 bases. CDR3 length: 13 amino acids. Germline V gene lookup returns CDR1 ENHRY and CDR2 SYGVKD. Trimming cost V 3 bases and J 4 bases; bases outside gene matches: 2. CDR3 protein: CAISDQGAYEQYF. For the CDR3, the DNA is TGTGCCATCAGTGATCAGGGGGCTTACGAGCAGTACTTC.

The CDR3 protein is CASSRGQPISYEQYF. DNA for the CDR3: TGTGCCAGCTCACGGGGACAGCCCATATCCTACGAGCAGTACTTC. The chain combines TRBV18 with TRBJ2-7; 7 bases are shared with TRBD1. Trimming removed 4 bases from V and 1 base from J; junction bases left unmatched: 7. CDR1 and CDR2 (germline): KGHSH, LQKENI. The CDR3 is 15 amino acids. Full variable domain (missing parts from reference TRBV18 and TRBJ2-7): NAGVMQNPRHLVRRRGQEARLRCSPMKGHSHVYWYRQLPEEGLKFMVYLQKENIIDESGMPKERFSAEFPKEGPSILRIQQVVRGDSAAYFCASSRGQPISYEQYFGPGTRLTVT.

This chain links TRBV29-1 with TRBJ1-2, with 7 nucleotides matching TRBD1. From germline, CDR1 is SQVTM and CDR2 ANQGSEA. The CDR3 totals 13 residues. Losses at the gene ends were 6 bases for V and 2 bases for J; bases not matched to a gene: 6. CDR3 in amino acids: CSVVVQGNYGYTF. The CDR3 coding sequence is TGCAGCGTAGTTGTACAGGGGAACTATGGCTACACCTTC.

This clonotype was seen only once. The chain recombines TRBV15 with TRBJ1-1; D unresolved. The CDR3 is 15 residues long. From germline, CDR1 is LNHNV and CDR2 YYDKDF (reference sequence). V was clipped by 0 bases and J by 3 bases, with 11 bases between them. The CDR3 DNA sequence: TGTGCCACCAGCAGAGATCTTAGGGCAGACACTGAAGCTTTCTTT. It translates to CATSRDLRADTEAFF.

The rearrangement uses TRBV29-1 and TRBJ2-7; TRBD2 might be the D (6 bases). Germline CDR1 SQVTM, CDR2 ANQGSEA. The CDR3 is 14 residues long. V was clipped by 8 bases and J by 2 bases, with 19 bases between them. In DNA, the CDR3 is TGCAGCCCTCGGACTACCGGAGGGGCCTACGAGCAGTACTTC. Its protein product is CSPRTTGGAYEQYF.

This chain joins TRBV12-3 or TRBV12-4 and TRBJ2-7, with 8 bases matching TRBD1. The length of the CDR3 is 15 residues. After removal of 3 bases from V and 2 bases from J, the junction contained 6 bases not matched to a gene. The CDR3: CASSFLNRGAYEQYF. DNA for the CDR3: TGTGCCAGCAGTTTCCTGAACAGGGGGGCCTACGAGCAGTACTTC.

The chain has TRBV6-9 and TRBJ1-5; tentatively, D is TRBD1 (6 bases). Trimming removed 4 bases at V and 11 bases at J, with 21 bases between. CDR3 length: 15 residues. Looked up from germline, CDR1 is MNHGY and CDR2 is SVAAGI. In DNA form, the CDR3 reads TGTGCCAGCAGTTGCAATATAGGGGGGGGGGAGACCCAGCATTTT. As protein: CASSCNIGGGETQHF.

The chain uses TRBV10-3 and TRBJ2-1; possible D gene TRBD1, 6 bases. The CDR3 runs to 12 residues. Trimming shortened V by 7 bases and J by 7 bases, and 11 bases separated the two germline ends. In germline, CDR1 is ENHRY, CDR2 SYGVKD. The DNA of the CDR3 is TGTGCCATCACCAAAGACAGGAATGAGCAGTTCTTC. This encodes CAITKDRNEQFF.

This chain joins TRBV6-1 and TRBJ2-7; 10 bases are a match to TRBD2. Germline CDR1 MNHNS, CDR2 SASEGT. This CDR3 is built from 15 residues. V gave up 6 bases and J gave up 4 bases; unmatched junction bases: 9. CDR3 bases: TGTGCCAGCAGCGGAACCCCTAGCGGGAGTTACGAGCAGTACTTC. It translates to CASSGTPSGSYEQYF.

This clonotype appeared a few times. V is TRBV15 and J is TRBJ2-3, with D possibly matching TRBD2 (6 bases). The CDR3 sequence is 17 residues long. Germline CDR1 reads LNHNV; CDR2 reads YYDKDF (reference sequence). Trimming pared 3 bases from V and 0 bases from J, leaving 16 bases between. The CDR3 region has the DNA TGTGCCACCAGCAGGGGGGAGGCGGCACCAAGCACAGATACGCAGTATTTT. Its translation: CATSRGEAAPSTDTQYF. Variable domain in full (rest from reference TRBV15 and TRBJ2-3): DAMVIQNPRYQVTQFGKPVTLSCSQTLNHNVMYWYQQKSSQAPKLLFHYYDKDFNNEADTPDNFQSRRPNTSFCFLDIRSPGLGDTAMYLCATSRGEAAPSTDTQYFGPGTRLTVL.

This clonotype occurred many times. The gene calls are TRBV11-2 and TRBJ2-5, with 10 bases fitting TRBD2. The CDR3 is made up of 17 amino acids. The ends lost 2 bases at V and 4 bases at J; junction bases unmatched: 10. Germline CDR1 and CDR2: SGHAT and FQNNGV. CDR3 DNA: TGTGCCAGCAGCTTAACTCCTAGCGGGAGCCTTAGAGAGACCCAGTACTTC. Translating it yields CASSLTPSGSLRETQYF.

The chain recombines TRBV20-1 with TRBJ2-5; D could derive from TRBD1 or TRBD2 (5 bases each). CDR1 DFQATT and CDR2 SNEGSKA come from the germline V gene (reference sequence). The CDR3 consists of 13 residues. V was shortened by 6 bases and J by 5 bases, with 16 bases between the two germline ends. The CDR3 reads CSAAGTSAETQYF. The CDR3 region has the DNA TGCAGTGCCGCCGGGACCTCTGCCGAGACCCAGTACTTC.

The table lists this clonotype with a count of one. V usage is TRBV7-7 and J usage is TRBJ2-6; D not resolved. V was shortened by 5 bases and J by 11 bases, with 13 bases between the two germline ends. Germline CDR1 reads SSHAT; CDR2 reads FNYEAQ (reference sequence). The length of the CDR3 is 13 residues. The CDR3 loop reads CASSPSGSYVLTF. As DNA, the CDR3 is TGTGCCAGCAGCCCCTCTGGATCCTACGTCCTGACTTTC.

The chain employs TRBV29-1 and TRBJ1-6; a possible D gene is TRBD1 (6 bases). This CDR3 has 14 residues. CDR1 and CDR2 from the germline V gene are SQVTM and ANQGSEA. V was cut by 6 bases and J by 11 bases, with 20 bases left in between. The CDR3 nucleotides are TGCAGCGTAAAACTCCAGGGGCGCTATCCACCCCTCCACTTT. It encodes CSVKLQGRYPPLHF.

The sample holds many counts of this clonotype. J is TRBJ1-6 and V is TRBV7-9, with D tentatively TRBD1 (5 bases). Trimming left V 5 bases short and J 2 bases short, with 7 bases between. The CDR3 is 14 residues long. Per germline, CDR1 SEHNR and CDR2 FQNEAQ (reference sequence). Here the CDR3 DNA reads TGTGCCAGCAGCCAAGGGGCCTATAATTCACCCCTCCACTTT. Protein sequence: CASSQGAYNSPLHF.

This clonotype was found many times. This rearrangement joins TRBV29-1 to TRBJ1-1, with 7 bases fitting TRBD1. Germline-derived CDR1 and CDR2 are SQVTM and ANQGSEA. The CDR3 length is 11 residues. Unmatched junction bases numbered 1, after V lost 6 bases and J lost 3 bases. CDR3 protein: CSVDRDTEAFF. The CDR3 DNA is TGCAGCGTAGACAGGGACACTGAAGCTTTCTTT.

For this clonotype: This may come from a read error, since a much larger clone is one base off. The chain couples TRBV19 to TRBJ2-2; 8 bases fit TRBD2. Germline lookup yields CDR1 LNHDA and CDR2 SQIVND (reference sequence). The CDR3 has 12 residues. CDR3 sequence reads: CASSLPAGGLFF. Here the CDR3 DNA reads TGTGCCAGTAGTCTGCCGGCGGGGGGGCTGTTTTTT. Full variable domain (remainder filled in from reference TRBV19 and TRBJ2-2): DGGITQSPKYLFRKEGQNVTLSCEQNLNHDAMYWYRQDPGQGLRLIYYSQIVNDFQKGDIAEGYSVSREKKESFPLTVTSAQKNPTAFYLCASSLPAGGLFFGEGSRLTVL.

Notes on this clonotype: A read error may explain this, as a much larger clone is one base away. The chain links TRBV12-3 or TRBV12-4 to TRBJ1-1; D possibly corresponds to TRBD1 (5 bases). CDR3 length: 11 residues. The V and J ends lost 6 bases and 14 bases respectively, with 16 bases between them. This CDR3 reads CASRVTGASFF. The CDR3 nucleotides read TGTGCCAGCAGAGTAACCGGGGCATCCTTCTTT.

This clonotype has ten or more counts. This chain links TRBV11-2 with TRBJ2-7, with TRBD2 matching 7 bases. The ends lost 2 bases at V and 3 bases at J; junction bases unmatched: 7. In germline, CDR1 is SGHAT, CDR2 FQNNGV. This CDR3 has 15 amino acids. The CDR3 DNA sequence: TGTGCCAGCAGCTTACGCCCCGGGGAGGGCTACGAGCAGTACTTC. It yields the protein CASSLRPGEGYEQYF.